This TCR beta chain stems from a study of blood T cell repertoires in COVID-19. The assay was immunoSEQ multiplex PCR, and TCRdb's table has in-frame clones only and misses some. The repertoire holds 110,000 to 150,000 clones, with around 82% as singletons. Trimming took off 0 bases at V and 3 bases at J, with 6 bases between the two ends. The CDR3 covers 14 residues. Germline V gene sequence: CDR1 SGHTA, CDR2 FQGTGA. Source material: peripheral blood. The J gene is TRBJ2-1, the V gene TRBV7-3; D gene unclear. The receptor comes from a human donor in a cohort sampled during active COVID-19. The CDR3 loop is CASSLTPGYNEQFF. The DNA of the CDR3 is TGTGCCAGCAGCTTAACCCCAGGCTACAATGAGCAGTTCTTC. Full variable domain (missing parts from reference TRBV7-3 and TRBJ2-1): GAGVSQTPSNKVTEKGKYVELRCDPISGHTALYWYRQSLGQGPEFLIYFQGTGAADDSGLPNDRFFAVRPEGSVSTLKIQRTERGDSAVYLCASSLTPGYNEQFFGPGTRLTVL.